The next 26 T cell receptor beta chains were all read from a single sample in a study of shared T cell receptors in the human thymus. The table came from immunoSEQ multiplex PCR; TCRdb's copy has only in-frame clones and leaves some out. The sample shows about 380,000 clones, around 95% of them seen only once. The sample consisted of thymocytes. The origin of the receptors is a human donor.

In DNA form, the CDR3 reads TGTGCCAGCAGTCCAGAGACAAGCGGCTACACCTTC. Residues: CASSPETSGYTF. The chain has TRBV6-6 and TRBJ1-2; D is unresolved. CDR1 is MNHNY, CDR2 SVGAGI, per germline (reference sequence). The CDR3 sequence is 12 residues long. Trimming removed 5 bases at V and 8 bases at J, with 12 bases between.

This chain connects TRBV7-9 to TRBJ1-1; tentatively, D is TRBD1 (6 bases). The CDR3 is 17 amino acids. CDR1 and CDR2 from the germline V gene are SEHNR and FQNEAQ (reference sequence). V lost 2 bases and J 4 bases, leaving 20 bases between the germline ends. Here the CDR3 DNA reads TGTGCCAGCAGCTTACTGGGGGCCCTGGGCTTGAGCACTGAAGCTTTCTTT. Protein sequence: CASSLLGALGLSTEAFF.

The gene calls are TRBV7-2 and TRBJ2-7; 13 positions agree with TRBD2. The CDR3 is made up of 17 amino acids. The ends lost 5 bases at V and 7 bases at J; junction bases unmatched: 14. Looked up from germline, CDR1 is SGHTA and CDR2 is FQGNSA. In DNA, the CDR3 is TGTGCCAGCAGCCTGGGACTAGCGGGGCTAGGCTACTCGGAGCAGTACTTC. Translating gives CASSLGLAGLGYSEQYF.

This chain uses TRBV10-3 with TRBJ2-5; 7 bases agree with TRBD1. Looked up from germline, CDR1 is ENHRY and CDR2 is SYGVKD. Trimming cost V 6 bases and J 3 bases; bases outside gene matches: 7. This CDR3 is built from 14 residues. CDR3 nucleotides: TGTGCCATCAGACCCGGGACAGATAAAGAGACCCAGTACTTC. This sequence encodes CAIRPGTDKETQYF.

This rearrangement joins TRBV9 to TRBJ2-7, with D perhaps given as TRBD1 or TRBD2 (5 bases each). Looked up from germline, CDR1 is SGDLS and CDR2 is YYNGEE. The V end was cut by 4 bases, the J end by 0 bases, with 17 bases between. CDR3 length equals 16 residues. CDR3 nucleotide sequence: TGTGCCAGCAGCATCGGGACGTCAGGGCACTCCTACGAGCAGTACTTC. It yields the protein CASSIGTSGHSYEQYF.

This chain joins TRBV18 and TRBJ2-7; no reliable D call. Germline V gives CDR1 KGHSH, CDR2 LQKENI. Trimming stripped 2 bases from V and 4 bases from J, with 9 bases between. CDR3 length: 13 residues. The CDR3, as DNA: TGTGCCAGCTCACCAAGGAATTTTTACGAGCAGTACTTC. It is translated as CASSPRNFYEQYF.

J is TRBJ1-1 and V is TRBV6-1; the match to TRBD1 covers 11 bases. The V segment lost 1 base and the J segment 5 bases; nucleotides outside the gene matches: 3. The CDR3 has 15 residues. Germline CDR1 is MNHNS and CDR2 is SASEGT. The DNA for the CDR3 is TGTGCCAGCAGTGAAGGGACAGGGGGCTGGACTGAAGCTTTCTTT. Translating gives CASSEGTGGWTEAFF.

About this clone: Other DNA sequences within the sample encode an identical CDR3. The CDR3 DNA reads TGTGCCAGCAGTTTGGGCAGGGGCTCCTACGAGCAGTACTTC. This gives the protein CASSLGRGSYEQYF. This chain connects TRBV27 to TRBJ2-7, with D possibly being TRBD1 (6 bases). Trimming pared 3 bases from V and 0 bases from J, leaving 9 bases between. CDR3 length: 14 amino acids. Germline CDR1 is MNHEY and CDR2 is SMNVEV (reference sequence).

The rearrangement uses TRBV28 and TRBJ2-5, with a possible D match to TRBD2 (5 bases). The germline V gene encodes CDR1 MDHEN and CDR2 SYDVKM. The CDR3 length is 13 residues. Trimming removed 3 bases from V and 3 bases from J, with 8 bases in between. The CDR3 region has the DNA TGTGCCAGCAGTTTGGAGGTGGAAGAGACCCAGTACTTC. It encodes CASSLEVEETQYF.

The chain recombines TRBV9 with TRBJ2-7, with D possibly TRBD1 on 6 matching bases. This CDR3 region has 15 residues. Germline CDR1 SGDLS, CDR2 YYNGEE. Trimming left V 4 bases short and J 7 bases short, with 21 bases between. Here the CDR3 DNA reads TGTGCCAGCAGCTATGGCGCGGACAGTGTTGGGGAGCAGTACTTC. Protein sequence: CASSYGADSVGEQYF. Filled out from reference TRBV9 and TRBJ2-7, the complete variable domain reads DSGVTQTPKHLITATGQRVTLRCSPRSGDLSVYWYQQSLDQGLQFLIQYYNGEERAKGNILERFSAQQFPDLHSELNLSSLELGDSALYFCASSYGADSVGEQYFGPGTRLTVT.

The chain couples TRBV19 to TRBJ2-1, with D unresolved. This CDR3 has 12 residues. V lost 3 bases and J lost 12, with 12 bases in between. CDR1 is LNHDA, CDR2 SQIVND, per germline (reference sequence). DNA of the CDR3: TGTGCCAGTAGTATGGAAGTTGGCGGGCAGTTCTTC. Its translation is CASSMEVGGQFF.

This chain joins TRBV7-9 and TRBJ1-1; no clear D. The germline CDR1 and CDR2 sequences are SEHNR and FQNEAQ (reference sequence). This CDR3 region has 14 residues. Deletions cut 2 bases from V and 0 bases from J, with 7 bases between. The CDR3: CASSLKLMNTEAFF. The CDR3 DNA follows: TGTGCCAGCAGCTTAAAGCTCATGAACACTGAAGCTTTCTTT.

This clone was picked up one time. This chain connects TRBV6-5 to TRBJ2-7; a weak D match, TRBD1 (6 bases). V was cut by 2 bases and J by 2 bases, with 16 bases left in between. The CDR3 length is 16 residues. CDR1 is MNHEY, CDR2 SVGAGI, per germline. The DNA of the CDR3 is TGTGCCAGCAGTTACCTCCGACAGGAGACCACCTACGAGCAGTACTTC. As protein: CASSYLRQETTYEQYF.

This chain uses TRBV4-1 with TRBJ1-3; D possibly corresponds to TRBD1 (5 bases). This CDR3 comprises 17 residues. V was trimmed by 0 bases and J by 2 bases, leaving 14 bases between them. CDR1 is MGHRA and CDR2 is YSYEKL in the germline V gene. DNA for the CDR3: TGCGCCAGCAGCCAAGATCCTCGGGGGAGGCCTGGAAACACCATATATTTT. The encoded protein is CASSQDPRGRPGNTIYF.

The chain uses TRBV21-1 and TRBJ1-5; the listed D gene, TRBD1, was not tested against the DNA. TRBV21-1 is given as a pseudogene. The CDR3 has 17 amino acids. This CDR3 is CASSKEVRDSSNQPQHF. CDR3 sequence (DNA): TGTGCCAGCAGCAAAGAAGTTAGGGACAGTTCCAATCAGCCCCAGCATTTT.

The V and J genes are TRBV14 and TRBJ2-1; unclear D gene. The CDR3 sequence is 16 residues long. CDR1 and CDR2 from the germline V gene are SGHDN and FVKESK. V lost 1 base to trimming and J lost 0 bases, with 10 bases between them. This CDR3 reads CASSQVRRYSYNEQFF. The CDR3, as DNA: TGTGCCAGCAGCCAAGTCAGGCGATACTCCTACAATGAGCAGTTCTTC.

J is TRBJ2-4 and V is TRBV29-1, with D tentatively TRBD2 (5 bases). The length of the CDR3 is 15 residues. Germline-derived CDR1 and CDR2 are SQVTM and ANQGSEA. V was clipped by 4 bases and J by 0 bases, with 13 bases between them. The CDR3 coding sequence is TGCAGCGTTGGAAAGCGGAGCTTAGCCAAAAACATTCAGTACTTC. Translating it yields CSVGKRSLAKNIQYF.

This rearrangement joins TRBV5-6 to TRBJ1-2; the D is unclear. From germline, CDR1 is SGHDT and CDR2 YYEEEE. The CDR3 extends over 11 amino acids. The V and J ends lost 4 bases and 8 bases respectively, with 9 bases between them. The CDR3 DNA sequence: TGTGCCAGCAGCCACGGGAGAGGCTACACCTTC. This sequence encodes CASSHGRGYTF.

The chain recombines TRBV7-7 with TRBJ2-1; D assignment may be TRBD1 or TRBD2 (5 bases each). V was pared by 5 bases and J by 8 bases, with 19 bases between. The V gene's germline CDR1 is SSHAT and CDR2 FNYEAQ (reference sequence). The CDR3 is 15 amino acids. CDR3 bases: TGTGCCAGCAGCCCGAGGGTCCAGGGCCGGGATGAGCAGTTCTTC. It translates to CASSPRVQGRDEQFF.

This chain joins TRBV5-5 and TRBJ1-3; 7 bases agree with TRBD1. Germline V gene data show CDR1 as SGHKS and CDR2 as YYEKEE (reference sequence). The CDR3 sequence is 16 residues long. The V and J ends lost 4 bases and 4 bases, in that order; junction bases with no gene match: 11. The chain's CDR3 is CASSPLTGTSGNTIYF. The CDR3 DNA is TGTGCCAGCAGCCCTTTGACAGGGACGTCAGGAAACACCATATATTTT.

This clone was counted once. This chain's CDR3 is CASSDPGTETQYF. CDR3 in DNA: TGTGCCAGCAGTGATCCGGGAACGGAGACCCAGTACTTC. J is TRBJ2-5 and V is TRBV2; D perhaps matches TRBD2 (5 bases). The CDR3 loop spans 13 amino acids. Germline loops: CDR1 SNHLY, CDR2 FYNNEI. With 3 bases removed from V and 5 bases from J, the gap between germline ends came to 10 bases. Full variable domain (outside the CDR3, taken from reference TRBV2 and TRBJ2-5): EPEVTQTPSHQVTQMGQEVILRCVPISNHLYFYWYRQILGQKVEFLVSFYNNEISEKSEIFDDQFSVERPDGSNFTLKIRSTKLEDSAMYFCASSDPGTETQYFGPGTRLLVL.

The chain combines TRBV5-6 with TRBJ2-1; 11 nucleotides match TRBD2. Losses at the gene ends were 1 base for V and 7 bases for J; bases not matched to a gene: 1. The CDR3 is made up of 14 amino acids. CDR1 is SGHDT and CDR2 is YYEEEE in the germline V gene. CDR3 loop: CASSLTSGSNEQFF. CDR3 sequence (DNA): TGTGCCAGCAGCTTGACTAGCGGGAGTAATGAGCAGTTCTTC.

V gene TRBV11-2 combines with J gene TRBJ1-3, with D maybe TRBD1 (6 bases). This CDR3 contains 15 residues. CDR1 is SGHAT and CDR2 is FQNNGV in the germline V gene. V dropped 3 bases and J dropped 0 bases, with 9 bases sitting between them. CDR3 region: CASSFRGGSGNTIYF. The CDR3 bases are TGTGCCAGCAGCTTTAGGGGGGGCTCTGGAAACACCATATATTTT. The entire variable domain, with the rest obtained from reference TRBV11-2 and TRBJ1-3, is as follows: EAGVAQSPRYKIIEKRQSVAFWCNPISGHATLYWYQQILGQGPKLLIQFQNNGVVDDSQLPKDRFSAERLKGVDSTLKIQPAKLEDSAVYLCASSFRGGSGNTIYFGEGSWLTVV.

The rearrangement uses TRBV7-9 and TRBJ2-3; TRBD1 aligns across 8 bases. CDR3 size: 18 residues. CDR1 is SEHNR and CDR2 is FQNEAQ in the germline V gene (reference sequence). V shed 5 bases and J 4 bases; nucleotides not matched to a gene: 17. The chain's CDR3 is CASSPRVWDQGAADTQYF. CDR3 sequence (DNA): TGTGCCAGCAGCCCTAGAGTATGGGACCAGGGGGCAGCAGATACGCAGTATTTT.

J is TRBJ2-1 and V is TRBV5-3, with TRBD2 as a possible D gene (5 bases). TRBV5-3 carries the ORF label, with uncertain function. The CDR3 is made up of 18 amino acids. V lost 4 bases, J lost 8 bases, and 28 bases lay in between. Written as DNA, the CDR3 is TGTGCCAGAAGCCTTGCGGGTGAAACTAGAGGGAAGAGGGATGAGCAGTTCTTC. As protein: CARSLAGETRGKRDEQFF.

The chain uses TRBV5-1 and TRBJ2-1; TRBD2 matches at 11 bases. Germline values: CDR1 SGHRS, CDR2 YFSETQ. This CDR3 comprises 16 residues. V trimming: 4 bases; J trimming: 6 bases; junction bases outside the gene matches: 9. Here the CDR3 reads CASSPASGRNINEQFF. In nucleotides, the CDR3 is TGCGCCAGCAGCCCTGCTAGCGGGAGGAATATCAATGAGCAGTTCTTC.